The entry below describes one TCR beta chain. This clonotype was seen only once. The specificity of this receptor is unknown. Base-call qualities are not available, and no considerably larger clone is one nucleotide away. A single read makes a weak case. These reads were obtained on an Illumina HiSeq 1500. TCRdb itself trimmed the public reads at Q25 with fastp, ran MiXCR and retained productive beta chains. Records with the same CDR3 protein are collapsed into one entry carrying the most frequent genes and DNA. The sample contains 570,000 or so distinct CDR3 sequences, approximately 40% of them found a single time. Clones ranked in the top ten supply around 46% of the sample. This sample is part of a study of T cell repertoires in cytomegalovirus infection (dated by TCRdb to about 2019). Turning to the overall study: Recently identified HLA-C-restricted CMV epitopes, whose presentation resists viral immunomodulation, were targeted by peptide stimulations together with well-studied HLA-B-restricted epitopes. Because public TCR beta signatures pointed to carriage of CMV infection together with the matching HLA type, the HLA type of each donor mattered for the analysis.

Overall results and qualifications from the work: In both this cohort and an independent roughly 350-donor cohort, the cumulative frequency of public TCR beta family members distinguished carriers of CMV infection plus the relevant HLA type. The ex vivo response was dominated by HLA-C-restricted CMV-specific TCR beta clonotypes, which also provided the single most frequent clonotype in two of eight donors.

Reading the label with the study, this specimen's treatment or condition is: in vitro stimulation with specific CMV peptide epitopes to enrich CMV-specific T cells. In the germline V gene, CDR1 corresponds to SQVTM and CDR2 to ANQGSEA. V was cut back by 3 bases and J by 4 bases, leaving a gap of 12 bases between them. The CDR3 sequence holds 13 residues, the cysteine and phenylalanine included. The entry retains the CDR3 DNA only, 39 bases that are in frame from base 1. The receptor was derived from a human donor in good health (CMV status not recorded). Some clones in this sample may be carry-over from other donors' samples. Recombination joined TRBV29-1 with TRBJ1-2, with the D gene not clear enough to name. Here the sequenced sample was cultured PBMCs, taken from culture after CMV antigen stimulation. CDR3 reads: CSVDSSDFYGYTF. In nucleotides, the sequence is TGCAGCGTTGATAGTTCGGATTTCTATGGCTACACCTTC.